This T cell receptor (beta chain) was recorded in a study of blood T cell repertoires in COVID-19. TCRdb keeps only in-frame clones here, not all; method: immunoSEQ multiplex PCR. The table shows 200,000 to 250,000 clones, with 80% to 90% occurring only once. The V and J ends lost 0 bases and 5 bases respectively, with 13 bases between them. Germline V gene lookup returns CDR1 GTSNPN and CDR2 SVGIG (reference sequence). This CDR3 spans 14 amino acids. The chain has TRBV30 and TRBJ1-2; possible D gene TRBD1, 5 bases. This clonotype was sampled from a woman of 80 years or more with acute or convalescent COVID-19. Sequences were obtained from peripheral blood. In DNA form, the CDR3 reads TGTGCCTGGAGTGTACCTCGGACAAGATATGGCTACACCTTC. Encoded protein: CAWSVPRTRYGYTF.